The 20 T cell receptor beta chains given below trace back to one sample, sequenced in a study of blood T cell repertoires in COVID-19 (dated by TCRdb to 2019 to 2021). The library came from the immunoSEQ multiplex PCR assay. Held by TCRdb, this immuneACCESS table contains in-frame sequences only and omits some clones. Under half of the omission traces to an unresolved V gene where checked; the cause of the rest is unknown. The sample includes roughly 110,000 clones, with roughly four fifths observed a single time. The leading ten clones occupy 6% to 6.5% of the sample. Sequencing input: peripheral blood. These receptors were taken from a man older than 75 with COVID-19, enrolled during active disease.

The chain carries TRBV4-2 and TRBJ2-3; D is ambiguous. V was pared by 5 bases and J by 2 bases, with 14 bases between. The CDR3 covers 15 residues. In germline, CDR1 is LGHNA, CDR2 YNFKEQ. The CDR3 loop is CASSAHYRSTDTQYF. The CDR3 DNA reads TGTGCCAGCAGCGCGCACTACCGCTCCACAGATACGCAGTATTTT.

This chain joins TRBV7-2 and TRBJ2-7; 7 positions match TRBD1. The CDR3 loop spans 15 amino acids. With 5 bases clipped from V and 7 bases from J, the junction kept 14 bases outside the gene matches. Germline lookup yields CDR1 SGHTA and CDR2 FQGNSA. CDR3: CASSQMTGFDGEQYF. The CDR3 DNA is TGTGCCAGCAGCCAGATGACAGGGTTTGATGGGGAGCAGTACTTC.

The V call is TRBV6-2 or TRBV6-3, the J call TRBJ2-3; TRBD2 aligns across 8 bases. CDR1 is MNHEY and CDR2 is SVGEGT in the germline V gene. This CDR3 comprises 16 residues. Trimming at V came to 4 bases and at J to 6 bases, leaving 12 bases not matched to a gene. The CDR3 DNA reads TGTGCCAGCAGTTCCCGAGGACTAGCCCAAGGGGATACGCAGTATTTT. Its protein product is CASSSRGLAQGDTQYF.

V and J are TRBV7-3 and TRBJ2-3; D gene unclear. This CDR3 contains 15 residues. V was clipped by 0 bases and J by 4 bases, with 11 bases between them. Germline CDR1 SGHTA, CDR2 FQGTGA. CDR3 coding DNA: TGTGCCAGCAGCTTAACCACTTTTTACTCAGATACGCAGTATTTT. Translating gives CASSLTTFYSDTQYF.

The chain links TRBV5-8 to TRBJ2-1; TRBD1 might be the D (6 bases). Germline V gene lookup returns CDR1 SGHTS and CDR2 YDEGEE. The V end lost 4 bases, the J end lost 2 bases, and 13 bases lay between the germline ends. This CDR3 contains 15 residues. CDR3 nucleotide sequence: TGTGCCAGCAGCCTGTACAGGGCTGCCTACAATGAGCAGTTCTTC. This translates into CASSLYRAAYNEQFF.

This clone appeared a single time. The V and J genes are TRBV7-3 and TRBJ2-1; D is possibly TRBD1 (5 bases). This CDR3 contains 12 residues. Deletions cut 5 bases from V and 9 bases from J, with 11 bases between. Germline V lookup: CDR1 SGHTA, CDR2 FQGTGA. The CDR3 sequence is CASSTQGGEQFF. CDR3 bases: TGTGCCAGCAGCACCCAGGGTGGTGAGCAGTTCTTC.

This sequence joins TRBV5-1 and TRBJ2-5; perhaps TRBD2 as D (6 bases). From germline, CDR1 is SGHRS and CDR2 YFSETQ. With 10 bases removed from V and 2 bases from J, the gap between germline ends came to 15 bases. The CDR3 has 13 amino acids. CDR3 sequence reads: CARTGLEQETQYF. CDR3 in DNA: TGCGCCCGCACGGGACTCGAACAAGAGACCCAGTACTTC.

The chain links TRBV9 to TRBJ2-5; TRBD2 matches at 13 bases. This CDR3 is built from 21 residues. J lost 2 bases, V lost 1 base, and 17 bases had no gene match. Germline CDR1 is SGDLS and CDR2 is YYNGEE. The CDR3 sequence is CASSVKIPSGTSGTGQETQYF. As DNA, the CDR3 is TGTGCCAGCAGCGTAAAGATTCCCTCCGGGACTAGCGGGACCGGTCAAGAGACCCAGTACTTC.

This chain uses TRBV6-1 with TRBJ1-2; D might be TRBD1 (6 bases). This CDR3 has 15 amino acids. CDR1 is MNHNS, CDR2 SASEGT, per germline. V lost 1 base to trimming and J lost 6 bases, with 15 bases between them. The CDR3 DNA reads TGTGCCAGCAGTGAAGAAGTGGGACGGACAGATGGCTACACCTTC. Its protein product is CASSEEVGRTDGYTF.

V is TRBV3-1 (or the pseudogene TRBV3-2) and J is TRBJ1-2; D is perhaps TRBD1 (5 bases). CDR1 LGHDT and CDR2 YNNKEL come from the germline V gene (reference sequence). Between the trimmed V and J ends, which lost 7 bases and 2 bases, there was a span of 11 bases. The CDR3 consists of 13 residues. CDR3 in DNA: TGTGCCAGCACTAAGGGGAGGAACTATGGCTACACCTTC. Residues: CASTKGRNYGYTF.

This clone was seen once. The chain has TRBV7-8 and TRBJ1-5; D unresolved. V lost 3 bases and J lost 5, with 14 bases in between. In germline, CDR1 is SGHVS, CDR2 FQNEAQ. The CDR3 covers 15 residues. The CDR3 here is CASSLSEGFYQPQHF. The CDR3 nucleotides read TGTGCCAGCAGCTTGTCGGAGGGATTTTATCAGCCCCAGCATTTT.

The CDR3 sequence is CASSLPTGFEQYF. Here the CDR3 DNA reads TGTGCCAGCAGTTTACCGACAGGCTTCGAGCAGTACTTC. This chain connects TRBV28 to TRBJ2-7; possibly TRBD1 for D (6 bases). This CDR3 spans 13 amino acids. Deletions cut 2 bases from V and 6 bases from J, with 11 bases between. The germline gives CDR1 MDHEN, CDR2 SYDVKM. Variable domain in full (rest from reference TRBV28 and TRBJ2-7): DVKVTQSSRYLVKRTGEKVFLECVQDMDHENMFWYRQDPGLGLRLIYFSYDVKMKEKGDIPEGYSVSREKKERFSLILESASTNQTSMYLCASSLPTGFEQYFGPGTRLTVT.

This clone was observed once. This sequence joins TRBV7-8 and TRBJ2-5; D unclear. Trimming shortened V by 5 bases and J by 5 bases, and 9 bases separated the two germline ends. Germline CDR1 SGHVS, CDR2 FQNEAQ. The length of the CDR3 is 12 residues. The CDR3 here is CASSPFQETQYF. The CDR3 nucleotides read TGTGCCAGCAGCCCCTTTCAGGAGACCCAGTACTTC.

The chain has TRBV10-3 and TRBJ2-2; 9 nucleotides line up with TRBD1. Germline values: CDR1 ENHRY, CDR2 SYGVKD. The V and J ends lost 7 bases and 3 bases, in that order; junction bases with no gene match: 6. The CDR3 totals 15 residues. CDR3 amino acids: CAIKQGAVDTGELFF. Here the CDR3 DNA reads TGTGCCATCAAACAGGGGGCGGTGGACACCGGGGAGCTGTTTTTT.

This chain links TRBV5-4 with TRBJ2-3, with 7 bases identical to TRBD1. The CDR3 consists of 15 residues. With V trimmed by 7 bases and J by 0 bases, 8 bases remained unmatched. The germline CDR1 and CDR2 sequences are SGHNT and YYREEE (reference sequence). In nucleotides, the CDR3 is TGTGCCAGCCCTCCTCCGGGACAGAGCACAGATACGCAGTATTTT. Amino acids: CASPPPGQSTDTQYF.

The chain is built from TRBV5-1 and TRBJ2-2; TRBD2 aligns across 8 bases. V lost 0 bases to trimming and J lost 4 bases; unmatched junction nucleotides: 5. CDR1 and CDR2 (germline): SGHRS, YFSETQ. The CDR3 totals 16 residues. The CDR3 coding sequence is TGCGCCAGCAGCTTGGGGGAGCGGGAGATCACCGGGGAGCTGTTTTTT. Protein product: CASSLGEREITGELFF.

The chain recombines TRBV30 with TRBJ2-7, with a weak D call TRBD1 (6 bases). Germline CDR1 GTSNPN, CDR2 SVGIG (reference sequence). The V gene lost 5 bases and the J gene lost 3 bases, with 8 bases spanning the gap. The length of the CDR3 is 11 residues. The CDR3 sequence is CAWVQGYEQYF. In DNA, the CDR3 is TGTGCCTGGGTACAGGGCTACGAGCAGTACTTC.

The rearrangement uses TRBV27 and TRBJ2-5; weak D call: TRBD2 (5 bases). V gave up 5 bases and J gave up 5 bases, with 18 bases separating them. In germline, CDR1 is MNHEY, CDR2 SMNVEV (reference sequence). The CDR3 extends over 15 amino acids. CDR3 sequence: CASSPLGGSWETQYF. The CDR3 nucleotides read TGTGCCAGCAGTCCGCTTGGTGGGAGTTGGGAGACCCAGTACTTC.

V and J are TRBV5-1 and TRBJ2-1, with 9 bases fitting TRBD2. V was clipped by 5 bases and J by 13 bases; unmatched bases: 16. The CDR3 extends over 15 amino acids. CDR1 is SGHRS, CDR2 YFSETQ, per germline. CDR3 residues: CASRDEREALGNQFF. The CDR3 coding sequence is TGCGCCAGCAGGGACGAGCGGGAGGCGCTGGGGAACCAGTTCTTC.

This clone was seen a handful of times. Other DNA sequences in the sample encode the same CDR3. CDR3: CASSTGLVYNEQFF. Written as DNA, the CDR3 is TGCGCCAGCTCGACAGGGCTGGTCTACAATGAGCAGTTCTTC. The rearrangement uses TRBV5-1 and TRBJ2-1, with 7 bases identical to TRBD1. This CDR3 is built from 14 residues. Unmatched junction bases numbered 7, after V lost 7 bases and J lost 3 bases. The germline CDR1 and CDR2 sequences are SGHRS and YFSETQ.